These 11 T cell receptor beta chains originate from one sample sequenced in a study of Ad26.COV2.S vaccination and SARS-CoV-2 variants. Libraries were prepared by immunoSEQ multiplex PCR; TCRdb keeps only in-frame clonotypes and omits some of them. The sample consists of over 450,000 clones, about 89% of them appearing once. Stated treatment: around 19 received Ad26.COV2.S at low or high dose, single or two shots; about 5 received placebo; per-sample allocation not given. Samples came from day 63 after the first vaccine or placebo injection. This sample comprised peripheral blood, obtained in a trial of Ad26.COV2.S vaccine versus placebo. The receptors derive from a person aged 18 to 65 who received the Ad26.COV2.S COVID-19 vaccine or a placebo.

This chain uses TRBV12-3 or TRBV12-4 with TRBJ2-7, with 8 bases lining up with TRBD2. J lost 7 bases, V lost 4 bases, and 6 bases had no gene match. The CDR3 length is 13 residues. CDR3 region: CASSSAGGGEQYF. The CDR3 DNA follows: TGTGCCAGCAGTTCGGCGGGGGGCGGGGAGCAGTACTTC.

The chain employs TRBV12-3 or TRBV12-4 and TRBJ2-5; no clear D gene. The CDR3 sequence is 13 residues long. V was cut by 3 bases and J by 2 bases, with 7 bases left in between. In nucleotides, the CDR3 is TGTGCCAGCAGTTTTGTAGGGCAAGAGACCCAGTACTTC. Encoded protein: CASSFVGQETQYF.

This clone was found once. The CDR3 region has the DNA TGTGCCAGCAGCGCGACAGTCGGGGAGCTGTTTTTT. This sequence encodes CASSATVGELFF. The genes are TRBV9 and TRBJ2-2; tentative D call: TRBD1 (5 bases). Germline-derived CDR1 and CDR2 are SGDLS and YYNGEE. The CDR3 runs 12 residues. The ends were cut back, 3 bases at V and 7 bases at J, with 7 bases in the middle.

This sequence joins TRBV19 and TRBJ2-1, with 13 positions matching TRBD2. V was clipped by 6 bases and J by 9 bases; unmatched bases: 5. The germline V gene encodes CDR1 LNHDA and CDR2 SQIVND (reference sequence). CDR3 length: 14 residues. The CDR3 sequence: CASRGLAGRSEQFF. The CDR3 coding sequence is TGTGCCAGTAGGGGACTAGCGGGGCGTAGTGAGCAGTTCTTC.

The CDR3 spells CASSLPGHPNYGYTF. The CDR3 nucleotides read TGTGCCAGCAGTTTACCGGGACACCCGAACTATGGCTACACCTTC. The V gene is TRBV28, the J gene TRBJ1-2; D might be TRBD1 (6 bases). V was shortened by 2 bases and J by 2 bases, with 12 bases between the two germline ends. The CDR3 is 15 residues long. Germline V gives CDR1 MDHEN, CDR2 SYDVKM.

V is TRBV4-3 and J is TRBJ2-2; TRBD1 is a possible D gene (6 bases). The CDR3 consists of 18 residues. CDR1 and CDR2 from the germline V gene are LGHNA and YSLEER. The ends were cut back, 0 bases at V and 0 bases at J, with 14 bases in the middle. The CDR3: CASSQDPIGGPNTGELFF. The CDR3 region has the DNA TGCGCCAGCAGCCAAGATCCTATAGGGGGACCGAACACCGGGGAGCTGTTTTTT.

The rearrangement uses TRBV3-1 (or the pseudogene TRBV3-2) and TRBJ2-2; 9 positions agree with TRBD1. This CDR3 is built from 16 residues. After removal of 4 bases from V and 0 bases from J, the junction contained 3 bases not matched to a gene. Germline values: CDR1 LGHDT, CDR2 YNNKEL (reference sequence). CDR3 DNA: TGTGCCAGCAGCCTCGGGACAGGGACGAACACCGGGGAGCTGTTTTTT. Translated: CASSLGTGTNTGELFF.

This sequence joins TRBV10-2 and TRBJ1-4; D is ambiguous. Trimming took 7 bases from V and 6 from J, leaving 12 bases between them. This CDR3 has 13 amino acids. The V gene's germline CDR1 is WSHSY and CDR2 SAAADI. This CDR3 reads CASKGSGDEKLFF. The DNA for the CDR3 is TGCGCCAGCAAAGGGTCGGGTGATGAAAAACTGTTTTTT.

The genes are TRBV14 and TRBJ1-1; 8 bases match TRBD1. The CDR3 is made up of 14 amino acids. Trimming took 2 bases from V and 7 from J; bases not matched to a gene: 6. Germline V lookup: CDR1 SGHDN, CDR2 FVKESK. The CDR3 loop reads CASSQNGQGGEAFF. The CDR3 DNA sequence: TGTGCCAGCAGCCAAAACGGACAGGGTGGTGAAGCTTTCTTT.

J is TRBJ2-1 and V is TRBV9; D may be TRBD2 (6 bases). CDR1 is SGDLS and CDR2 is YYNGEE in the germline V gene. V was cut by 0 bases and J by 4 bases, with 17 bases left in between. The CDR3 spans 17 residues. The CDR3 region is CASSVVDGGVRYNEQFF. DNA of the CDR3: TGTGCCAGCAGCGTAGTCGACGGGGGAGTTAGGTACAATGAGCAGTTCTTC.

The V and J genes are TRBV7-8 and TRBJ2-1; 7 positions agree with TRBD2. The CDR3 runs 15 residues. Looked up from germline, CDR1 is SGHVS and CDR2 is FQNEAQ. V was clipped by 1 base and J by 1 base; unmatched bases: 1. CDR3 region: CASSLGLASYNEQFF. In nucleotides, the CDR3 is TGTGCCAGCAGCTTAGGACTAGCATCCTACAATGAGCAGTTCTTC.